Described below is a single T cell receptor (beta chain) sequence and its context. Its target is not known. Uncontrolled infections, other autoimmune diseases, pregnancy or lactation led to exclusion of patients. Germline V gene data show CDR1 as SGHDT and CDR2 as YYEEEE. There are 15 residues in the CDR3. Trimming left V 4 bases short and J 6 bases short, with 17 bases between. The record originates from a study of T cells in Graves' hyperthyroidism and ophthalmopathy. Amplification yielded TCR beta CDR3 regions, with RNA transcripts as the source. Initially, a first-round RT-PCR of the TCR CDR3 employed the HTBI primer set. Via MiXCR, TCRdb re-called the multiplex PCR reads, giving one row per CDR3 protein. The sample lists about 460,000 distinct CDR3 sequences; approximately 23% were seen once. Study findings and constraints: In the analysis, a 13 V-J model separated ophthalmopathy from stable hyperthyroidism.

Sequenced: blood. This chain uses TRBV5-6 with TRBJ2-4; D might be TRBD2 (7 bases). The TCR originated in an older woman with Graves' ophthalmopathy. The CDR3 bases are TGTGCCAGCAGCGCCGGGTGGGGGGGCGGAAACATTCAGTACTTC. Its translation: CASSAGWGGGNIQYF.